This T cell receptor beta chain was found in a study of radiation and T cells in renal cell carcinoma. CDR3 length: 17 amino acids. Trimming at V came to 2 bases and at J to 4 bases, leaving 12 bases not matched to a gene. As to this clone: Its antigen is as yet unknown.

Time point: blood 4 weeks post-SBRT, at nephrectomy. Treatment described: 15 Gy SBRT to primary tumor, nephrectomy 4 weeks later. Nephrectomy followed 15 Gy stereotactic body radiation by 4 weeks. Method: immunoSEQ multiplex PCR; TCRdb's copy keeps in-frame clones and lacks some. The sample has 60,000 to 75,000 clones, about 83% seen once. Study-wide results and caveats: Pretreatment tumor biopsies were lacking, so baseline clonotypes are unknown.

Sequenced here: blood, sampled from a patient whose treatment included radiotherapy and nephrectomy. The receptor was isolated from a man aged 55 to 69 with renal cell carcinoma. The gene calls are TRBV23-1 and TRBJ2-3; the match to TRBD2 covers 7 bases. TRBV23-1 is identified as an open reading frame with a role that is uncertain. CDR3 DNA: TGCGCCAGCAGTCAACGCCCGGTACTAGCGAGGCCAGATACGCAGTATTTT. Protein product: CASSQRPVLARPDTQYF.